This entry lists 25 T cell receptor beta chains sequenced from one sample in a study of blood T cell repertoires in COVID-19. TCRdb's copy holds only in-frame clones and misses some; the assay was immunoSEQ multiplex PCR. Here the sample spans about 350,000 clones, roughly 90% being singletons. The sequenced material came from peripheral blood. The receptors shown here come from a woman aged 55-69 years with COVID-19, enrolled during active disease.

The V call is TRBV5-4, the J call TRBJ1-1, with TRBD1 identical over 7 bases. V dropped 1 base and J dropped 1; count of bases not matched to a gene: 1. Germline values: CDR1 SGHNT, CDR2 YYREEE (reference sequence). The CDR3 length is 14 residues. The CDR3 nucleotides are TGTGCCAGCAGCTTGAACAGGGGGAACACTGAAGCTTTCTTT. This codes for CASSLNRGNTEAFF.

The V call is TRBV3-1 (or the pseudogene TRBV3-2), the J call TRBJ2-2; 9 bases are a match to TRBD2. V was pared by 3 bases and J by 5 bases, with 4 bases of the junction left unmatched. The CDR3 sequence is 15 residues long. Germline V lookup: CDR1 LGHDT, CDR2 YNNKEL (reference sequence). This CDR3 reads CASSQRGGDTGELFF. CDR3 nucleotide sequence: TGTGCCAGCAGCCAGCGGGGGGGCGATACCGGGGAGCTGTTTTTT.

V and J are TRBV5-1 and TRBJ1-5; D is possibly TRBD1 (5 bases). This CDR3 has 14 residues. With 1 base removed from V and 7 bases from J, the gap between germline ends came to 12 bases. Looked up from germline, CDR1 is SGHRS and CDR2 is YFSETQ. The CDR3 is CASSLTQGAQPQHF. The DNA of the CDR3 is TGCGCCAGCAGCTTGACGCAGGGTGCCCAGCCCCAGCATTTT.

The genes are TRBV18 and TRBJ1-1, with 11 bases that match TRBD1. Germline V gene data show CDR1 as KGHSH and CDR2 as LQKENI. The CDR3 length is 16 residues. V was clipped by 6 bases and J by 4 bases; unmatched bases: 10. DNA for the CDR3: TGTGCCAGCTCCCGCGGACAGGGGGCCCCCGCCACTGAAGCTTTCTTT. Its translation: CASSRGQGAPATEAFF.

About this clone: The identical CDR3 is also encoded by other nucleotide sequences in the sample. The rearrangement links TRBV9 to TRBJ2-3; 8 nucleotides agree with TRBD2. The CDR3 spans 16 residues. Germline loops: CDR1 SGDLS, CDR2 YYNGEE. After removal of 0 bases from V and 3 bases from J, the junction contained 6 bases not matched to a gene. The DNA of the CDR3 is TGTGCCAGCAGCGTAGGGCTAGCGGGTTTGACAGATACGCAGTATTTT. This translates into CASSVGLAGLTDTQYF.

The gene calls are TRBV5-1 and TRBJ1-1, with D perhaps matching TRBD1 (5 bases). The V and J ends lost 5 bases and 1 base respectively, with 18 bases between them. Germline CDR1 reads SGHRS; CDR2 reads YFSETQ. The CDR3 spans 16 residues. The CDR3: CASSSNGGLSNTEAFF. CDR3 sequence (DNA): TGCGCCAGCAGTTCAAACGGGGGTCTATCGAACACTGAAGCTTTCTTT.

This clone was seen a few times. The chain recombines TRBV9 with TRBJ1-6; TRBD1 is a possible D gene (5 bases). The germline V and J ends were trimmed by 3 bases and 7 bases, with 17 bases remaining between them. CDR1 SGDLS and CDR2 YYNGEE come from the germline V gene. This CDR3 contains 16 residues. CDR3 region: CASSGGGVPRNSPLHF. The CDR3 nucleotides read TGTGCCAGCAGCGGCGGGGGAGTCCCACGGAATTCACCCCTCCACTTT.

CDR3: CASSHQGNQPQHF. CDR3 sequence (DNA): TGTGCCAGCAGCCATCAGGGAAATCAGCCCCAGCATTTT. This chain connects TRBV3-1 (or the pseudogene TRBV3-2) to TRBJ1-5, with D perhaps TRBD1 (5 bases). Germline lookup yields CDR1 LGHDT and CDR2 YNNKEL (reference sequence). V shed 3 bases and J shed 4 bases, with 7 bases lying between them. The CDR3 has 13 residues.

The rearrangement uses TRBV9 and TRBJ2-7; 14 bases agree with TRBD2. V trimming: 4 bases; J trimming: 3 bases; junction bases outside the gene matches: 12. The CDR3 runs 18 residues. Germline loops: CDR1 SGDLS, CDR2 YYNGEE. The CDR3 DNA is TGTGCCAGCAGCTTCGGGACTAGCGGGGGACCTCTCGGCTACGAGCAGTACTTC. This codes for CASSFGTSGGPLGYEQYF.

This clone was detected once. This chain links TRBV4-1 with TRBJ1-2; weak D call: TRBD1 (5 bases). The CDR3 is 15 amino acids. Per germline, CDR1 MGHRA and CDR2 YSYEKL. V was clipped by 1 base and J by 4 bases, with 13 bases between them. The CDR3 spells CASSQGVRDIYGYTF. DNA for the CDR3: TGCGCCAGCAGCCAAGGCGTCAGGGATATCTATGGCTACACCTTC.

The rearrangement uses TRBV7-3 and TRBJ1-1, with 7 bases aligning to TRBD1. The V segment lost 2 bases and the J segment 0 bases; nucleotides outside the gene matches: 6. The CDR3 covers 16 residues. Germline loops: CDR1 SGHTA, CDR2 FQGTGA. As DNA, the CDR3 is TGTGCCAGCAGCTTAGGTTACAGGGGTATGAACACTGAAGCTTTCTTT. Amino acids: CASSLGYRGMNTEAFF.

V and J are TRBV28 and TRBJ1-3; D is unclear. Germline CDR1 MDHEN, CDR2 SYDVKM. CDR3 size: 15 residues. V lost 6 bases and J 10 bases, leaving 22 bases between the germline ends. The CDR3 DNA follows: TGTGCCAGCAGCACTCCCCGGACGTCCCGGAGGACCATATATTTT. Its protein product is CASSTPRTSRRTIYF.

The chain recombines TRBV19 with TRBJ1-1; 8 nucleotides agree with TRBD1. The length of the CDR3 is 16 residues. Germline V lookup: CDR1 LNHDA, CDR2 SQIVND (reference sequence). Unmatched junction bases numbered 8, after V lost 4 bases and J lost 1 base. Here the CDR3 DNA reads TGTGCCAGTAGTAGTAGGCAGGGGGCCACGAACACTGAAGCTTTCTTT. Encoded protein: CASSSRQGATNTEAFF.

This clone is a singleton in its sample. The chain combines TRBV18 with TRBJ1-2, with TRBD1 identical over 8 bases. CDR3 length: 16 amino acids. Germline CDR1 reads KGHSH; CDR2 reads LQKENI. V was clipped by 3 bases and J by 3 bases; unmatched bases: 9. The chain's CDR3 is CASSPQGANTDYGYTF. CDR3 DNA: TGTGCCAGCTCACCTCAGGGGGCTAACACTGACTATGGCTACACCTTC.

The rearrangement links TRBV2 to TRBJ1-5; 8 positions match TRBD1. This CDR3 region has 15 residues. J was trimmed by 3 bases and V by 5 bases; bases with no gene match: 6. Germline CDR1 reads SNHLY; CDR2 reads FYNNEI. For the CDR3, the DNA is TGTGCCAGCAGTACCCGGACAGGGTTCAATCAGCCCCAGCATTTT. Translation: CASSTRTGFNQPQHF.

The rearrangement links TRBV18 to TRBJ1-2, with 7 bases identical to TRBD1. Losses at the gene ends were 5 bases for V and 6 bases for J; bases not matched to a gene: 6. This CDR3 has 13 amino acids. Looked up from germline, CDR1 is KGHSH and CDR2 is LQKENI. CDR3 loop: CASSTTGVDGYTF. CDR3 nucleotides: TGTGCCAGCTCAACAACAGGGGTGGATGGCTACACCTTC.

V gene TRBV19 combines with J gene TRBJ1-1; 8 bases line up with TRBD1. Germline V CDR1 and CDR2: LNHDA, SQIVND (reference sequence). The CDR3 sequence is 14 residues long. The junction had 3 bases not matched to a gene; V was cut back by 1 base and J by 5 bases. CDR3 in amino acids: CASSIGRGQTEAFF. CDR3 bases: TGTGCCAGTAGTATAGGCAGGGGGCAAACTGAAGCTTTCTTT.

The chain links TRBV7-9 to TRBJ1-4, with D uncertain. The germline V gene has CDR1 SEHNR and CDR2 FQNEAQ (reference sequence). The germline V and J ends were trimmed by 2 bases and 7 bases, with 11 bases remaining between them. CDR3 length equals 14 residues. CDR3 sequence: CASSLKGVGEKLFF. The CDR3 DNA reads as TGTGCCAGCAGCTTAAAGGGAGTTGGTGAAAAACTGTTTTTT.

This sequence joins TRBV6-6 and TRBJ1-2, with D possibly TRBD1 on 6 matching bases. Looked up from germline, CDR1 is MNHNY and CDR2 is SVGAGI (reference sequence). The CDR3 totals 15 residues. V shed 5 bases and J shed 4 bases, with 17 bases lying between them. CDR3 in amino acids: CASSQETGSGYGYTF. The CDR3 DNA reads TGTGCCAGCAGTCAGGAGACAGGCAGTGGCTATGGCTACACCTTC.

The chain has TRBV18 and TRBJ1-1; D not certain. This CDR3 contains 12 residues. Germline loops: CDR1 KGHSH, CDR2 LQKENI. V shed 1 base and J shed 8 bases, with 8 bases lying between them. In nucleotides, the CDR3 is TGTGCCAGCTCACCACTTCGCGGGGAAGCTTTCTTT. The encoded protein is CASSPLRGEAFF.

The chain carries TRBV28 and TRBJ2-2, with TRBD2 matching over 7 bases. CDR1 is MDHEN, CDR2 SYDVKM, per germline. Losses at the gene ends were 8 bases for V and 2 bases for J; bases not matched to a gene: 5. The CDR3 has 14 residues. Here the CDR3 reads CASRGGSNTGELFF. DNA for the CDR3: TGTGCCAGCCGGGGAGGGTCTAACACCGGGGAGCTGTTTTTT.

The rearrangement links TRBV5-8 to TRBJ1-5; no firm D call. Looked up from germline, CDR1 is SGHTS and CDR2 is YDEGEE. V lost 2 bases and J lost 0, with 9 bases in between. The CDR3 has 15 amino acids. CDR3 sequence reads: CASSFAAYSNQPQHF. The CDR3 bases are TGTGCCAGCAGCTTTGCGGCGTATAGCAATCAGCCCCAGCATTTT.

The genes are TRBV2 and TRBJ2-7; no clear D gene. CDR1 and CDR2 (germline): SNHLY, FYNNEI. The germline V and J ends were trimmed by 7 bases and 1 base, with 11 bases remaining between them. CDR3 length equals 13 residues. The CDR3 DNA sequence: TGTGCCAGCACCGAGGCAGATTCCTACGAGCAGTACTTC. This gives the protein CASTEADSYEQYF.

This chain links TRBV10-2 with TRBJ2-6, with D tentatively TRBD1 (5 bases). V was trimmed by 8 bases and J by 2 bases, leaving 16 bases between them. This CDR3 has 16 amino acids. Germline-derived CDR1 and CDR2 are WSHSY and SAAADI. CDR3 DNA: TGCGCCAGCTTGGGTCAGGGAATTGCTGGGGCCAACGTCCTGACTTTC. Its translation: CASLGQGIAGANVLTF.

This chain joins TRBV7-6 and TRBJ2-7, with 8 nucleotides matching TRBD2. J gave up 0 bases and V 1 base, and 5 bases lay outside the gene matches. CDR3 length: 16 residues. Germline V lookup: CDR1 SGHVS, CDR2 FNYEAQ. This CDR3 is CASSLVSAGGSYEQYF. The CDR3 region has the DNA TGTGCCAGCAGCTTAGTCTCGGCGGGGGGCTCCTACGAGCAGTACTTC.